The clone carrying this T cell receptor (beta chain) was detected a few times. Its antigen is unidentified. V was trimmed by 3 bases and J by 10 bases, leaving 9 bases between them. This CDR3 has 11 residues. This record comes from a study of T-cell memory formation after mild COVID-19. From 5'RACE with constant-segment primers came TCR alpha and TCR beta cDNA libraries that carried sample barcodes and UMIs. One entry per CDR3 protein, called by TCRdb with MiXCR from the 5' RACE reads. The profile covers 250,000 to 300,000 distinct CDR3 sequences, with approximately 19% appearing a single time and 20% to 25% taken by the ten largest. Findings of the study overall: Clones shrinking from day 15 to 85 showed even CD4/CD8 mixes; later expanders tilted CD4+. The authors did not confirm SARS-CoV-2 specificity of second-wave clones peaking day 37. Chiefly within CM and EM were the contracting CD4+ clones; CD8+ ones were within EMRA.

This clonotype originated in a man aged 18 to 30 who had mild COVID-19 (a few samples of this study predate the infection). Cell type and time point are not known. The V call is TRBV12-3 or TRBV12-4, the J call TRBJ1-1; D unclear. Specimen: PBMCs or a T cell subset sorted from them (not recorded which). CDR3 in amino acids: CASSFGWRAFF. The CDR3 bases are TGTGCCAGCAGTTTCGGGTGGAGAGCTTTCTTT.